One and the same sample provided the 27 T cell receptor beta chains below, sequenced in a study of regulatory T cells in long-lasting Graves disease. Relying on iRepertoire HTBI primers and Arm-PCR of CDR3 regions, the team built TCR beta libraries. TCRdb fed the multiplex PCR reads into MiXCR, producing one record per CDR3 protein. Of roughly 520,000 distinct CDR3 sequences in the sample, 12% were seen once. Time point noted: newly diagnosed GD, antithyroid drugs for less than 3 months. The TCR library used RNA extracted from PBMCs. This same sample was also taken into another study, of T cells in Graves' hyperthyroidism and ophthalmopathy.

Sequenced here: peripheral blood mononuclear cells (PBMCs), sampled at new diagnosis, from a patient treated with antithyroid drugs. All receptors come from a woman in her twenties or thirties with Graves disease.

This clonotype was seen many times. The genes are TRBV18 and TRBJ2-3; possibly TRBD2 for D (6 bases). This CDR3 has 15 residues. The germline V gene encodes CDR1 KGHSH and CDR2 LQKENI. V was trimmed by 8 bases and J by 2 bases, leaving 17 bases between them. CDR3 region: CASPREPAATDTQYF. The CDR3 DNA reads TGTGCCAGCCCTCGGGAGCCCGCCGCCACAGATACGCAGTATTTT.

There are a few counts of this clonotype. The chain recombines TRBV28 with TRBJ1-4; D remains unclear. Per the germline V gene, CDR1 is MDHEN and CDR2 is SYDVKM. CDR3 length: 17 amino acids. Trimming took 2 bases from V and 3 from J, leaving 16 bases between them. The CDR3 DNA is TGTGCCAGCAGTTTAGGCTCAACCGGTTACGCTAATGAAAAACTGTTTTTT. Protein product: CASSLGSTGYANEKLFF.

There are many counts of this clonotype. V usage is TRBV3-1 and J usage is TRBJ2-3, with D possibly TRBD2 on 5 matching bases. With 1 base removed from V and 2 bases from J, the gap between germline ends came to 16 bases. There are 17 residues in the CDR3. CDR1 is LGHDT, CDR2 YNNKEL, per germline (reference sequence). The CDR3 DNA sequence: TGTGCCAGCAGCCAAGGTCTCGCGACGCGGGTCACAGATACGCAGTATTTT. It translates to CASSQGLATRVTDTQYF.

The genes are TRBV20-1 and TRBJ2-6; D unresolved. Trimming stripped 2 bases from V and 2 bases from J, with 16 bases between. CDR3 length: 17 residues. Germline loops: CDR1 DFQATT, CDR2 SNEGSKA (reference sequence). In nucleotides, the CDR3 is TGCAGTGCTAGACAGGTTGCGTTAGGTCCTGGGGCCAACGTCCTGACTTTC. Translation: CSARQVALGPGANVLTF.

This clonotype has ten or more counts. This chain connects TRBV28 to TRBJ2-5; 7 nucleotides line up with TRBD2. CDR3 size: 15 residues. The ends lost 6 bases at V and 7 bases at J; junction bases unmatched: 14. The germline V gene has CDR1 MDHEN and CDR2 SYDVKM. CDR3 protein: CASSRLAWRSGTQYF. CDR3 in DNA: TGTGCCAGCAGCAGACTAGCTTGGAGATCCGGGACCCAGTACTTC.

On this clonotype: One base away lies a much larger clone, so this may be a sequencing read error. The V and J genes are TRBV18 and TRBJ2-1, with D tentatively TRBD2 (5 bases). Germline CDR1 KGHSH, CDR2 LQKENI. Trimming removed 6 bases at V and 6 bases at J, with 12 bases between. The CDR3 extends over 13 amino acids. CDR3 loop: CASSPASPNEQFF. CDR3 DNA sequence: TGTGCCAGCTCGCCGGCTAGCCCCAATGAGCAGTTCTTC. Full variable domain (outside the CDR3, taken from reference TRBV18 and TRBJ2-1): NAGVMQNPRHLVRRRGQEARLRCSPMKGHSHVYWYRQLPEEGLKFMVYLQKENIIDESGMPKERFSAEFPKEGPSILRIQQVVRGDSAAYFCASSPASPNEQFFGPGTRLTVL.

With regard to this clonotype: This could be a read error, since a much larger clone is one nucleotide away. This chain joins TRBV4-3 and TRBJ2-7, with D perhaps TRBD1 or TRBD2 (5 bases each). The germline V gene encodes CDR1 LGHNA and CDR2 YSLEER. The CDR3 is 15 amino acids. With 0 bases removed from V and 3 bases from J, the gap between germline ends came to 12 bases. The CDR3 loop reads CASSQELSGSYEQYF. CDR3 in DNA: TGCGCCAGCAGCCAAGAACTGTCAGGGAGCTACGAGCAGTACTTC.

At least ten counts were recorded for this clonotype. The V gene is TRBV6-5, the J gene TRBJ2-2, with 8 bases matching TRBD2. V gave up 4 bases and J gave up 4 bases; unmatched junction bases: 5. CDR1 is MNHEY and CDR2 is SVGAGI in the germline V gene. The CDR3 sequence is 15 residues long. This CDR3 reads CASSSQGLGTGELFF. CDR3 coding DNA: TGTGCCAGCAGTTCCCAGGGACTAGGCACCGGGGAGCTGTTTTTT.

This clonotype was recorded many times. The J gene is TRBJ2-7, the V gene TRBV27; D is uncertain. The germline CDR1 and CDR2 sequences are MNHEY and SMNVEV (reference sequence). This CDR3 spans 14 amino acids. V was pared by 2 bases and J by 5 bases, with 13 bases between. The CDR3 region is CASSLIGEPHEQYF. The CDR3 bases are TGTGCCAGCAGTTTAATAGGAGAGCCCCACGAGCAGTACTTC.

This clonotype occurred many times. The chain combines TRBV6-2 or TRBV6-3 with TRBJ2-1, with 10 positions matching TRBD2. Trimming took 9 bases from V and 1 from J; bases not matched to a gene: 6. CDR1 is MNHEY and CDR2 is SVGEGT in the germline V gene. This CDR3 is 15 amino acids long. CDR3 in DNA: TGTGCCAGTGTAGCGGGAGGTACATCCTACAATGAGCAGTTCTTC. Translation gives CASVAGGTSYNEQFF.

CDR3: CASSQDLGATNEKLFF. CDR3 sequence (DNA): TGTGCCAGCAGCCAAGATCTGGGTGCAACTAATGAAAAACTGTTTTTT. The rearrangement links TRBV4-2 to TRBJ1-4; the D is unclear. The CDR3 has 16 residues. CDR1 is LGHNA, CDR2 YNFKEQ, per germline. Trimming cost V 0 bases and J 0 bases, with 8 bases left between them.

This clonotype was picked up a small number of times. A much bigger clone sits one base away, suggesting this may be a read error. V usage is TRBV12-3 or TRBV12-4 and J usage is TRBJ1-4, with D hard to call. This CDR3 comprises 15 residues. CDR3 region: CAGSPTAGSPRKLFF. The CDR3 bases are TGTGCCGGCAGTCCGACCGCCGGGAGCCCCCGAAAACTGTTTTTT.

At least ten counts were recorded for this clonotype. The chain employs TRBV20-1 and TRBJ1-2; no firm D call. CDR1 DFQATT and CDR2 SNEGSKA come from the germline V gene (reference sequence). The CDR3 has 12 residues. Trimming shortened V by 2 bases and J by 5 bases, and 9 bases separated the two germline ends. This CDR3 is CSARLLGYGYTF. CDR3 DNA: TGCAGTGCTAGATTATTGGGATATGGCTACACCTTC.

The CDR3 region is CSASPAWDRRYEQYF. In nucleotides, the CDR3 is TGCAGTGCTAGCCCGGCCTGGGACAGGCGTTACGAGCAGTACTTC. J is TRBJ2-7 and V is TRBV20-1, with TRBD1 identical over 8 bases. CDR3 length equals 15 residues. J was trimmed by 4 bases and V by 3 bases; bases with no gene match: 11. CDR1 is DFQATT and CDR2 is SNEGSKA in the germline V gene (reference sequence).

This clonotype was picked up many times. Compared with germline, one end of the junction differs, possibly owing to a read error. The gene calls are TRBV28 and TRBJ1-4, with D uncertain. The CDR3 contains 13 residues. Germline V gives CDR1 MDHEN, CDR2 SYDVKM. CDR3 coding DNA: TGTGCCAGCGGCATGGGCGGGAATGAAGAACTGTTTTTT. Protein product: CASGMGGNEELFF.

The J gene is TRBJ2-1, the V gene TRBV30; a weak D match, TRBD1 (5 bases). V was pared by 0 bases and J by 7 bases, with 16 bases between. The CDR3 sequence is 15 residues long. Germline-derived CDR1 and CDR2 are GTSNPN and SVGIG (reference sequence). Written as DNA, the CDR3 is TGTGCCTGGAGTGTACACTCCTCCAGGGTGAATGAGCAGTTCTTC. Its translation is CAWSVHSSRVNEQFF.

Turning to this clonotype: This clone may be a read error of a much larger clone one base away. This chain joins TRBV2 and TRBJ2-5; TRBD2 matches at 7 bases. V lost 4 bases and J lost 5; bases outside the gene matches: 10. In germline, CDR1 is SNHLY, CDR2 FYNNEI. The CDR3 extends over 15 amino acids. The CDR3 is CASSVNLLLAETQYF. CDR3 nucleotide sequence: TGTGCCAGCAGTGTCAACCTCTTACTAGCGGAGACCCAGTACTTC.

This clonotype has at least ten counts. The rearrangement links TRBV2 to TRBJ1-3; no clear D gene. V dropped 8 bases and J dropped 2 bases, with 10 bases sitting between them. The CDR3 is 13 residues long. Germline CDR1 is SNHLY and CDR2 is FYNNEI. The DNA of the CDR3 is TGTGCCAGCTCGCCCGGCACTGGAAACACCATATATTTT. Protein sequence: CASSPGTGNTIYF.

Ten or more counts support this clonotype. The gene calls are TRBV6-5 and TRBJ2-5; a possible D gene is TRBD2 (6 bases). Germline V gives CDR1 MNHEY, CDR2 SVGAGI. The ends were cut back, 2 bases at V and 4 bases at J, with 14 bases in the middle. This CDR3 is built from 15 residues. The CDR3 sequence is CASSYGLARGETQYF. In DNA, the CDR3 is TGTGCCAGCAGTTACGGGCTAGCGAGGGGAGAGACCCAGTACTTC.

Ten or more counts support this clonotype. The rearrangement uses TRBV28 and TRBJ1-2, with D hard to call. V lost 11 bases, J lost 5 bases, and 12 bases lay in between. In germline, CDR1 is MDHEN, CDR2 SYDVKM. The CDR3 has 11 residues. CDR3: CAAGWGYGYTF. As DNA, the CDR3 is TGTGCCGCCGGCTGGGGTTATGGCTACACCTTC.

At least ten counts were recorded for this clonotype. The CDR3 nucleotides are TGCAGCGTAACAGGGGACGAAGAGACCCAGTACTTC. Translated, it gives CSVTGDEETQYF. The chain recombines TRBV29-1 with TRBJ2-5; 7 bases align to TRBD1. This CDR3 region has 12 residues. CDR1 and CDR2 from the germline V gene are SQVTM and ANQGSEA. Unmatched junction bases numbered 4, after V lost 6 bases and J lost 3 bases.

This clonotype came up many times. V and J are TRBV7-2 and TRBJ1-5; no clear D. The CDR3 spans 16 residues. The V and J ends lost 2 bases and 4 bases respectively, with 15 bases between them. The germline CDR1 and CDR2 sequences are SGHTA and FQGNSA. Here the CDR3 DNA reads TGTGCCAGCAGCTTATCCCCTAGGGCCGCGAATCAGCCCCAGCATTTT. Residues: CASSLSPRAANQPQHF. The full variable domain, with the rest looked up from reference TRBV7-2 and TRBJ1-5, is GAGVSQSPSNKVTEKGKDVELRCDPISGHTALYWYRQSLGQGLEFLIYFQGNSAPDKSGLPSDRFSAERTGGSVSTLTIQRTQQEDSAVYLCASSLSPRAANQPQHFGDGTRLSIL.

This clonotype has ten or more counts. The chain employs TRBV18 and TRBJ2-7; D might be TRBD1 (6 bases). The CDR3 contains 14 residues. Trimming took off 6 bases at V and 2 bases at J, with 14 bases between the two ends. Germline CDR1 and CDR2: KGHSH and LQKENI. The CDR3 sequence is CASSQQDRAYEQYF. For the CDR3, the DNA is TGTGCCAGCTCCCAACAGGACAGAGCCTACGAGCAGTACTTC.

This clonotype was recorded a few times. The rearrangement joins TRBV6-2 or TRBV6-3 to TRBJ1-2; D ambiguous. The CDR3 covers 13 residues. Germline V CDR1 and CDR2: MNHEY, SVGEGT. V gave up 0 bases and J gave up 7 bases, with 9 bases separating them. CDR3 coding DNA: TGTGCCAGCAGTTACTCGACGGTGGGTGGCTACACCTTC. It yields the protein CASSYSTVGGYTF.

This clonotype appeared many times. This chain links TRBV27 with TRBJ2-1, with D perhaps matching TRBD1 or TRBD2 (5 bases each). The CDR3 has 15 amino acids. Looked up from germline, CDR1 is MNHEY and CDR2 is SMNVEV (reference sequence). Trimming removed 8 bases at V and 4 bases at J, with 18 bases between. The CDR3 sequence: CASGPGPPQYNEQFF. The CDR3 DNA follows: TGTGCCAGCGGACCGGGACCACCACAATACAATGAGCAGTTCTTC.

Ten or more counts support this clonotype. This chain uses TRBV11-2 with TRBJ1-6; D perhaps matches TRBD1 (6 bases). Between the trimmed V and J ends, which lost 1 base and 10 bases, there was a span of 11 bases. The germline V gene has CDR1 SGHAT and CDR2 FQNNGV. This CDR3 has 14 residues. CDR3 sequence (DNA): TGTGCCAGCAGCTTAGTTTCCACAGGGTCACCCCTCCACTTT. This codes for CASSLVSTGSPLHF.

This clonotype was seen ten or more times. The V and J genes are TRBV20-1 and TRBJ2-7, with 9 bases lining up with TRBD1. V shed 3 bases and J 6 bases; nucleotides not matched to a gene: 12. CDR1 DFQATT and CDR2 SNEGSKA come from the germline V gene (reference sequence). The CDR3 totals 15 residues. The CDR3: CSASPGTGLWGEQYF. The CDR3 nucleotides are TGCAGTGCTAGTCCCGGGACAGGGTTATGGGGCGAGCAGTACTTC.